Sequencing of this T cell receptor beta chain was carried out in a study of esophageal squamous cell carcinoma under preoperative chemotherapy. Findings of the study overall: Clonal contraction, more than amplification, hit abundant clones after paclitaxel-nedaplatin. After chemotherapy, TCR diversity rose significantly in peripheral T cells but not in tumor-infiltrating lymphocytes.

Turning to this clonotype: Its antigen is as yet unknown.

Time point indicated: before preoperative PTX-NDP chemotherapy. Paclitaxel-nedaplatin chemotherapy was given to patients ahead of their surgery. TCRdb passed the PCR reads through MiXCR, listing each CDR3 protein once. The repertoire has approximately 30,000 distinct CDR3 sequences, roughly 48% of them found once; the top ten carry about 12%. CDR3 length: 19 residues. CDR1 and CDR2 from the germline V gene are SGHVS and FNYEAQ. The rearrangement uses TRBV7-6 and TRBJ2-4; D is perhaps TRBD1 or TRBD2 (6 bases each). TRBJ2-5 matches the DNA end more closely, so the J call is doubtful. The TCR originated in a human donor with esophageal squamous cell carcinoma. The donor label of this sample is uncertain. The specimen was taken from a patient given preoperative chemotherapy. CDR3 sequence (DNA): TGTGCCAGCAGCTTGGATCCGGGCATCGGGGGCCGTGCCAAAGAGACCCAGTACTTC. This gives the protein CASSLDPGIGGRAKETQYF.